The 17 T cell receptor beta chains presented below share a single source sample, sequenced in a study of blood T cell repertoires in COVID-19. Using immunoSEQ multiplex PCR, the repertoire was profiled, and TCRdb retains in-frame clones only, with some absent. The sample contains some 100,000 clones, 70% to 90% of which appear only once. The sequencing input was peripheral blood. Source of these receptors: a man aged 45-60 years with active or convalescent COVID-19.

V gene TRBV19 combines with J gene TRBJ2-1; 7 bases line up with TRBD2. This CDR3 has 12 amino acids. With V trimmed by 5 bases and J by 8 bases, 3 bases remained unmatched. Germline V gene data show CDR1 as LNHDA and CDR2 as SQIVND (reference sequence). CDR3 coding DNA: TGTGCCAGTAGTGCGGGAGATTATGAGCAGTTCTTC. It encodes CASSAGDYEQFF.

The chain joins TRBV7-2 to TRBJ2-1; D uncertain. Germline V CDR1 and CDR2: SGHTA, FQGNSA. There are 13 residues in the CDR3. With 2 bases removed from V and 4 bases from J, the gap between germline ends came to 6 bases. The CDR3 here is CASSLPQYNEQFF. In nucleotides, the CDR3 is TGTGCCAGCAGCTTACCCCAATACAATGAGCAGTTCTTC. The entire variable domain, with the rest obtained from reference TRBV7-2 and TRBJ2-1, is as follows: GAGVSQSPSNKVTEKGKDVELRCDPISGHTALYWYRQSLGQGLEFLIYFQGNSAPDKSGLPSDRFSAERTGGSVSTLTIQRTQQEDSAVYLCASSLPQYNEQFFGPGTRLTVL.

The gene calls are TRBV24-1 and TRBJ1-4; perhaps TRBD1 as D (5 bases). The V and J ends lost 4 bases and 7 bases respectively, with 12 bases between them. This CDR3 region has 14 residues. Germline values: CDR1 KGHDR, CDR2 SFDVKD. CDR3 loop: CATSDSSRGEKLFF. CDR3 DNA sequence: TGTGCCACCAGTGACTCTTCTAGGGGTGAAAAACTGTTTTTT.

Here the CDR3 DNA reads TGTGCCACGGGGACAGGGGATGCAAGCGGCTATGGCTACACCTTC. Residues: CATGTGDASGYGYTF. The chain carries TRBV6-5 and TRBJ1-2, with TRBD1 matching 10 bases. With 10 bases clipped from V and 4 bases from J, the junction kept 12 bases outside the gene matches. The CDR3 length is 15 residues. The germline gives CDR1 MNHEY, CDR2 SVGAGI.

The chain uses TRBV27 and TRBJ2-1, with 10 nucleotides matching TRBD2. Germline-derived CDR1 and CDR2 are MNHEY and SMNVEV (reference sequence). This CDR3 is built from 14 residues. Unmatched junction bases numbered 5, after V lost 3 bases and J lost 9 bases. The CDR3 DNA reads TGTGCCAGCAGTTTTCTAGCGGGAGCGGGTGAGCAGTTCTTC. Its protein product is CASSFLAGAGEQFF.

DNA for the CDR3: TGTGCCAGCAGCTTTTTGGACAGGGGTGGCTACACCTTC. Translating it yields CASSFLDRGGYTF. The chain uses TRBV5-4 and TRBJ1-2; TRBD1 aligns across 9 bases. The V gene end was trimmed by 2 bases and the J gene end by 7 bases; junction bases not matched to a gene: 3. The CDR3 has 13 amino acids. In germline, CDR1 is SGHNT, CDR2 YYREEE (reference sequence).

V gene TRBV9 combines with J gene TRBJ2-2; possibly TRBD1 for D (5 bases). This CDR3 comprises 15 residues. Germline CDR1 reads SGDLS; CDR2 reads YYNGEE. V was trimmed by 2 bases and J by 1 base, leaving 9 bases between them. The CDR3: CASSVNTGNTGELFF. CDR3 DNA sequence: TGTGCCAGCAGCGTTAATACAGGGAACACCGGGGAGCTGTTTTTT.

This rearrangement joins TRBV18 to TRBJ2-5; 9 bases agree with TRBD1. CDR1 and CDR2 (germline): KGHSH, LQKENI. Trimming took 7 bases from V and 5 from J; bases not matched to a gene: 5. This CDR3 is built from 13 residues. CDR3 nucleotides: TGTGCCAGCTGCCTCGACAGGGGGGAGACCCAGTACTTC. Translation gives CASCLDRGETQYF.

This clone showed up just once. CDR3 sequence reads: CAIRQSLSNEKLFF. The CDR3 DNA reads TGTGCCATCAGGCAGTCTTTGTCTAATGAAAAACTGTTTTTT. The chain couples TRBV10-3 to TRBJ1-4; D gene uncertain. This CDR3 is 14 amino acids long. V was shortened by 6 bases and J by 3 bases, with 11 bases between the two germline ends. Germline V gene sequence: CDR1 ENHRY, CDR2 SYGVKD.

The rearrangement joins TRBV19 to TRBJ2-7; 13 bases match TRBD2. The germline CDR1 and CDR2 sequences are LNHDA and SQIVND (reference sequence). The ends lost 0 bases at V and 7 bases at J; junction bases unmatched: 6. This CDR3 spans 16 amino acids. CDR3 nucleotides: TGTGCCAGTAGTATAGATCGCGGACTAGCGGGAGTTGAGCAGTACTTC. Translation gives CASSIDRGLAGVEQYF.

This chain links TRBV27 with TRBJ2-1; perhaps TRBD1 as D (5 bases). Germline V gene sequence: CDR1 MNHEY, CDR2 SMNVEV (reference sequence). The ends were cut back, 2 bases at V and 5 bases at J, with 10 bases in the middle. This CDR3 has 14 amino acids. This chain's CDR3 is CASSLGAVHNEQFF. The CDR3 nucleotides are TGTGCCAGCAGTTTAGGGGCGGTCCACAATGAGCAGTTCTTC.

The chain couples TRBV9 to TRBJ2-1; D may be TRBD2 (5 bases). Per germline, CDR1 SGDLS and CDR2 YYNGEE. Trimming shortened V by 3 bases and J by 3 bases, and 7 bases separated the two germline ends. This CDR3 has 13 residues. This CDR3 is CASSGGYYNEQFF. The DNA for the CDR3 is TGTGCCAGCAGCGGAGGGTACTACAATGAGCAGTTCTTC. Together with reference TRBV9 and TRBJ2-1, the CDR3 gives the full variable domain: DSGVTQTPKHLITATGQRVTLRCSPRSGDLSVYWYQQSLDQGLQFLIQYYNGEERAKGNILERFSAQQFPDLHSELNLSSLELGDSALYFCASSGGYYNEQFFGPGTRLTVL.

The CDR3 DNA is TGTGCCAGCAGTTCCCAGACAGGCTCTGGAAACACCATATATTTT. This gives the protein CASSSQTGSGNTIYF. This chain uses TRBV28 with TRBJ1-3; D possibly corresponds to TRBD1 (6 bases). The germline V gene encodes CDR1 MDHEN and CDR2 SYDVKM. This CDR3 has 15 residues. The germline V and J ends were trimmed by 4 bases and 0 bases, with 10 bases remaining between them.

The chain couples TRBV3-1 (or the pseudogene TRBV3-2) to TRBJ1-2; D is uncertain. CDR3 length: 13 amino acids. Germline CDR1 LGHDT, CDR2 YNNKEL (reference sequence). V lost 1 base, J lost 8 bases, and 11 bases lay in between. CDR3 region: CASSQVKLHGYTF. Here the CDR3 DNA reads TGTGCCAGCAGCCAAGTAAAGCTCCACGGCTACACCTTC.

This chain uses TRBV6-6 with TRBJ2-5; D remains ambiguous. Deletions cut 3 bases from V and 3 bases from J, with 14 bases between. Germline V lookup: CDR1 MNHNY, CDR2 SVGAGI (reference sequence). The CDR3 loop spans 15 amino acids. The CDR3 region is CASSYAQDLKETQYF. CDR3 DNA: TGTGCCAGCAGTTATGCGCAGGATTTAAAAGAGACCCAGTACTTC.

The V gene is TRBV18, the J gene TRBJ2-1, with 9 bases aligning to TRBD2. V was clipped by 3 bases and J by 9 bases; unmatched bases: 6. The CDR3 sequence is 14 residues long. Germline V gives CDR1 KGHSH, CDR2 LQKENI. The CDR3 sequence is CASSPAGTSFEQFF. For the CDR3, the DNA is TGTGCCAGCTCACCGGCCGGGACTAGCTTTGAGCAGTTCTTC.

This chain links TRBV18 with TRBJ2-7; possible D gene TRBD2, 5 bases. The CDR3 loop spans 15 amino acids. Trimming took 5 bases from V and 2 from J, leaving 16 bases between them. Germline V gene sequence: CDR1 KGHSH, CDR2 LQKENI. CDR3 loop: CASSSSVGETYEQYF. In DNA form, the CDR3 reads TGTGCCAGCTCATCCTCGGTGGGAGAAACCTACGAGCAGTACTTC.